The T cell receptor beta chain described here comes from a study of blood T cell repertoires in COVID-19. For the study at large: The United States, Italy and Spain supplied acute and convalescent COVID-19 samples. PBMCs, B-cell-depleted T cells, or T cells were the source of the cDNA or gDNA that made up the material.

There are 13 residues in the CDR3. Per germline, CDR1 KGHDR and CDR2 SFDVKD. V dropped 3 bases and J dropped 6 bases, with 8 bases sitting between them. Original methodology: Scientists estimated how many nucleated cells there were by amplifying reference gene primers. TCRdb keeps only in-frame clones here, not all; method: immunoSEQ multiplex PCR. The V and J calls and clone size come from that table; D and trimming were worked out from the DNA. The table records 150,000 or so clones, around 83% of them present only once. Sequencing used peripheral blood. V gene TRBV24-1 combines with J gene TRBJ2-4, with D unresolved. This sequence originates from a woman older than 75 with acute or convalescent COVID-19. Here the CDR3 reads CATSDPQINIQYF. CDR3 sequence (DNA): TGTGCCACCAGTGATCCCCAGATAAACATTCAGTACTTC.